This T cell receptor (beta chain) is drawn from a study of CD8 T cells in Susac syndrome. RNA amounts of about 0.5 to 1 ug underwent reverse transcription with random hexamers. It was immunoSEQ multiplex PCR that amplified TCR beta CDR3 across 54 Vbeta and 13 Jbeta. TCRdb re-derived calls from the immunoSEQ multiplex PCR reads in MiXCR, one entry per CDR3 protein. The repertoire holds 250,000 to 300,000 distinct CDR3 sequences, approximately 84% seen once, with around 0.11% in the top ten. CDR1 and CDR2 from the germline V gene are SGHAT and FQNNGV. V gave up 5 bases and J gave up 11 bases, with 15 bases separating them. The CDR3 spans 12 residues. Negative magnetic isolation gave CD8+ and CD4+ cells; FACS enriched CD8+ TEMRA.

The rearrangement links TRBV11-2 to TRBJ1-1; no reliable D call. The sequence was collected from a human donor with multiple sclerosis. The sample consisted of CD8+ T cells from PBMCs. CDR3 residues: CASSNETRNAFF. The CDR3 region has the DNA TGTGCCAGCAGCAATGAAACGAGGAACGCTTTCTTT.